This entry lists 2 T cell receptor beta chains sequenced from one sample in a study of T cell repertoires in cytomegalovirus infection. These receptors' antigens are unknown. TCRdb re-called the reads through MiXCR, storing one row per CDR3 protein. Of approximately 730,000 distinct CDR3 sequences in the sample, about 33% were seen once. The starting material was cultured PBMCs, obtained from culture after CMV antigen stimulation. The receptors derive from a human donor in good health (CMV status not recorded). Some clones in this sample may be carry-over from other donors' samples.

The rearrangement uses TRBV12-3 or TRBV12-4 and TRBJ2-2; TRBD2 aligns across 14 bases. The J segment lost 7 bases and the V segment lost 6 bases, leaving 10 bases of the junction unmatched. The CDR3 has 17 amino acids. CDR3 amino acids: CASRQRLAGGLDGELFF. The CDR3 region has the DNA TGTGCCAGCAGACAGAGACTAGCGGGGGGGCTCGACGGGGAGCTGTTTTTT.

The rearrangement joins TRBV29-1 to TRBJ1-1; 10 positions agree with TRBD1. CDR3 length: 14 amino acids. Germline assignment: CDR1 SQVTM and CDR2 ANQGSEA. V dropped 7 bases and J dropped 3; count of bases not matched to a gene: 8. CDR3 sequence: CSASGGQGDTEAFF. The CDR3 DNA follows: TGCAGCGCCTCCGGAGGACAGGGGGACACTGAAGCTTTCTTT. The variable domain in full, completed from reference TRBV29-1 and TRBJ1-1, reads SAVISQKPSRDICQRGTSLTIQCQVDSQVTMMFWYRQQPGQSLTLIATANQGSEATYESGFVIDKFPISRPNLTFSTLTVSNMSPEDSSIYLCSASGGQGDTEAFFGQGTRLTVV.